Listed below are T cell receptor beta chains from one sample, sequenced in a study of T cells after yellow fever vaccination. Using its own MiXCR run on the 5' RACE reads, TCRdb lists one record per CDR3 protein. The profile covers some 500,000 distinct CDR3 sequences, with around an eighth appearing a single time and roughly an eighth taken by the ten largest. The sample here was PBMCs, taken on the day of the yellow fever booster vaccination. These receptors were taken from a man in his thirties or forties who received the YFV17D yellow fever vaccine. Both conserved end residues are part of each CDR3. D genes are given only for firm matches. Some rows have no size entry. The others give once, few or many, or a class for an expanded clone.

cdr3_nt cdr3_aa j_call d_call v_call clone_size
TGTGCCAGCAAAAGGACTAGCGATGGAACCACCGGGGAGCTGTTTTTT CASKRTSDGTTGELFF TRBJ2-2 TRBD2 TRBV6-2/TRBV6-3 few
TGTGCCAGCAGTTACTCGACTAGCGGGAGCGCCGCCGGGGAGCTGTTTTTT CASSYSTSGSAAGELFF TRBJ2-2 TRBD2 TRBV6-5 few
TGCAGCGGGGGGGAACAGAGAGATACGCAGTATTTT CSGGEQRDTQYF TRBJ2-3 NA TRBV29-1 few
TGCGCCAGCAGTAAGGTCATAACCAATAATGAGCAGTTCTTC CASSKVITNNEQFF TRBJ2-1 NA TRBV10-2 NA
TGTGCCAGCAGTCCACACAAGGGGTTTCAGGGGACGATGGAAGGGACCCAGTACTTC CASSPHKGFQGTMEGTQYF TRBJ2-5 NA TRBV27 few
TGTGCCAGCAGCTTGCAGCCTAGCGGGAGCTATGAGCAGTTCTTC CASSLQPSGSYEQFF TRBJ2-1 TRBD2 TRBV7-2 few
TGCGCCAGCAGCCCTGGGGACAGCGCCTCTTCGGGACTGTTTTTT CASSPGDSASSGLFF TRBJ1-4 TRBD1 TRBV5-1 few
TGTGCCAGCAGCTTGGGGACAACGGCGCGGGGGACCCAGTACTTC CASSLGTTARGTQYF TRBJ2-5 NA TRBV5-4 few
TGTGCCAGCAGTCTACGGGGGTCTAGCGGGAGTGGCCACAATGAGCAGTTCTTC CASSLRGSSGSGHNEQFF TRBJ2-1 TRBD2 TRBV11-2 NA
TGCAGTGCCACGCCGATAGCGGGAAGCACAGATACGCAGTATTTT CSATPIAGSTDTQYF TRBJ2-3 TRBD2 TRBV20-1 many
TGCGCCAGCAAAACGGGAGGGCCAGGCACAGATACGCAGTATTTT CASKTGGPGTDTQYF TRBJ2-3 TRBD2 TRBV5-1 NA
TGTGCCTGGAGTGTAGCGGTACAAGAGACCCAGTACTTC CAWSVAVQETQYF TRBJ2-5 NA TRBV30 few
TGCAGTGCCCCGGGCCCCCAGGGACAGCCCCAGCATTTT CSAPGPQGQPQHF TRBJ1-5 NA TRBV20-1 few